The source of this T cell receptor (beta chain) is a study of T-cell reconstitution after alpha-beta-depleted transplantation in children. The CDR3 covers 13 residues. V shed 7 bases and J shed 5 bases, with 14 bases lying between them. Overall study results and limits: Expanded graft clones numbering several hundred reportedly gave rise to alpha-beta T cells about two months after transplant. Surviving recipient cells, namely T cells and thymic progenitors, were the source of high day-60 TCRbeta diversity in some patients. From newly produced T cells came most of the T-cell counts and diversity one year after transplant.

TCRbeta library preparation incorporated unique molecular identifiers. One entry per CDR3 protein, called by TCRdb with MiXCR from the PCR reads. The table has some 460,000 distinct CDR3 sequences, around 16% seen once. A few counts support this clonotype. The antigen is unknown. Material: PBMCs, mostly from graft donor cells, obtained 360 days after TCRalphabeta/CD19-depleted stem cell transplant. The gene calls are TRBV12-3 or TRBV12-4 and TRBJ1-1; no clear D gene. This sequence originates from a boy in the first two years of life who had a stem cell transplant for Wiskott-Aldrich syndrome, so the T cells may come from the graft donor. The CDR3 sequence is CASTERVTTEAFF. In nucleotides, the CDR3 is TGTGCCAGCACTGAGCGGGTAACAACTGAAGCTTTCTTT.